These 23 T cell receptor beta chains share one sample of origin, sequenced in a study of a mutant IDH1 vaccine in newly diagnosed glioma. Sample time point: baseline, week 1 (first vaccination visit). The treatment denotes: pre-vaccination baseline after standard-of-care therapy. Method: immunoSEQ multiplex PCR; TCRdb's copy keeps in-frame clones and lacks some. The repertoire holds tens of thousands of clones, with roughly four fifths as singletons. The starting material was PBMCs, obtained from a glioma patient treated with radiotherapy, temozolomide or both. The receptors shown here come from a woman in her 50s with glioma.

J is TRBJ2-1 and V is TRBV5-6; 9 bases match TRBD1. The J segment lost 1 base and the V segment lost 2 bases, leaving 1 base of the junction unmatched. The CDR3 runs 15 residues. Germline CDR1 SGHDT, CDR2 YYEEEE. In nucleotides, the CDR3 is TGTGCCAGCAGCTTAGACAGGGGGTCCTACAATGAGCAGTTCTTC. Translation gives CASSLDRGSYNEQFF.

CDR3 DNA: TGTGCCAGCAGCCAAGAGGGGCAGGCTAATTCACCCCTCCACTTT. Translation gives CASSQEGQANSPLHF. The chain links TRBV4-2 to TRBJ1-6, with a possible D match to TRBD1 (5 bases). The CDR3 spans 15 residues. In germline, CDR1 is LGHNA, CDR2 YNFKEQ. Trimming cost V 0 bases and J 6 bases, with 9 bases left between them.

J is TRBJ2-7 and V is TRBV11-3, with D perhaps being TRBD1 or TRBD2 (5 bases each). Germline loops: CDR1 SGHNT, CDR2 YENEEA. There are 13 residues in the CDR3. Trimming stripped 7 bases from V and 7 bases from J, with 17 bases between. CDR3 residues: CASTRTPRGEQYF. CDR3 nucleotides: TGTGCCAGCACTCGGACACCGCGCGGGGAGCAGTACTTC. Filled out from reference TRBV11-3 and TRBJ2-7, the complete variable domain reads EAGVVQSPRYKIIEKKQPVAFWCNPISGHNTLYWYLQNLGQGPELLIRYENEEAVDDSQLPKDRFSAERLKGVDSTLKIQPAELGDSAVYLCASTRTPRGEQYFGPGTRLTVT.

The chain uses TRBV4-3 and TRBJ2-5; D is ambiguous. V dropped 4 bases and J dropped 9 bases, with 18 bases sitting between them. Germline values: CDR1 LGHNA, CDR2 YSLEER. The CDR3 spans 14 residues. CDR3 region: CASSPRLDAWAQYF. In DNA, the CDR3 is TGCGCCAGCAGCCCCCGGCTGGACGCTTGGGCCCAGTACTTC.

The chain carries TRBV6-5 and TRBJ2-3; tentative D call: TRBD1 (6 bases). The CDR3 is 12 residues long. CDR1 is MNHEY, CDR2 SVGAGI, per germline. CDR3 residues: CVVGATTDTQYF. The CDR3 nucleotides read TGTGTCGTGGGGGCGACAACAGATACGCAGTATTTT.

V gene TRBV9 combines with J gene TRBJ1-2; 7 nucleotides match TRBD1. The ends lost 3 bases at V and 7 bases at J; junction bases unmatched: 9. Germline lookup yields CDR1 SGDLS and CDR2 YYNGEE. CDR3 length: 14 amino acids. CDR3 coding DNA: TGTGCCAGCAGCGGGGGGACAGACCCTGGTGGCTACACCTTC. It is translated as CASSGGTDPGGYTF.

A few counts support this clone. The chain combines TRBV18 with TRBJ1-5; no clear D. CDR1 KGHSH and CDR2 LQKENI come from the germline V gene. Between the trimmed V and J ends, which lost 2 bases and 7 bases, there was a span of 9 bases. The CDR3 is 13 residues long. CDR3 DNA: TGTGCCAGCTCACCAGCCGAGTCCCAGCCCCAGCATTTT. Translating it yields CASSPAESQPQHF. Combining the CDR3 with reference TRBV18 and TRBJ1-5 gives the whole variable domain NAGVMQNPRHLVRRRGQEARLRCSPMKGHSHVYWYRQLPEEGLKFMVYLQKENIIDESGMPKERFSAEFPKEGPSILRIQQVVRGDSAAYFCASSPAESQPQHFGDGTRLSIL.

The CDR3 here is CASSLSYRTNTEAFF. CDR3 bases: TGTGCCAGCAGTCTTTCCTACAGGACGAACACTGAAGCTTTCTTT. The rearrangement links TRBV6-4 to TRBJ1-1; a weak D match, TRBD1 (5 bases). CDR1 and CDR2 (germline): MRHNA, SNTAGT. V shed 5 bases and J shed 1 base, with 14 bases lying between them. The length of the CDR3 is 15 residues.

This rearrangement joins TRBV5-6 to TRBJ2-3; 8 bases match TRBD1. The CDR3 loop spans 15 amino acids. With V trimmed by 0 bases and J by 1 base, 1 base remained unmatched. Germline lookup yields CDR1 SGHDT and CDR2 YYEEEE. The CDR3 protein is CASSLGTGRTDTQYF. In DNA form, the CDR3 reads TGTGCCAGCAGCTTGGGGACAGGGCGCACAGATACGCAGTATTTT.

The chain carries TRBV14 and TRBJ1-4; the D is unclear. CDR1 is SGHDN and CDR2 is FVKESK in the germline V gene. V lost 1 base, J lost 7 bases, and 10 bases lay in between. This CDR3 spans 14 amino acids. CDR3 protein: CASSQAGMGEKLFF. CDR3 in DNA: TGTGCCAGCAGCCAAGCTGGGATGGGTGAAAAACTGTTTTTT.

This clone was observed once. The chain uses TRBV5-1 and TRBJ1-6; D gene uncertain. Germline V gene lookup returns CDR1 SGHRS and CDR2 YFSETQ. The CDR3 sequence is 16 residues long. Trimming took off 4 bases at V and 0 bases at J, with 11 bases between the two ends. DNA for the CDR3: TGCGCCAGCAGCCTGGGGAGGGCCTCCTATAATTCACCCCTCCACTTT. Residues: CASSLGRASYNSPLHF.

The chain is built from TRBV7-8 and TRBJ2-1, with D tentatively TRBD2 (7 bases). The V and J ends lost 1 base and 7 bases respectively, with 17 bases between them. Germline CDR1 and CDR2: SGHVS and FQNEAQ. CDR3 size: 16 residues. This CDR3 reads CASSLEGRRGPNEQFF. CDR3 nucleotide sequence: TGTGCCAGCAGCTTAGAGGGGCGGCGGGGGCCGAATGAGCAGTTCTTC.

This sequence joins TRBV4-1 and TRBJ2-5, with 8 positions matching TRBD2. The CDR3 is 16 residues long. Germline V gene sequence: CDR1 MGHRA, CDR2 YSYEKL. Trimming at V came to 4 bases and at J to 5 bases, leaving 12 bases not matched to a gene. This chain's CDR3 is CASSLSRMGLGETQYF. The DNA of the CDR3 is TGCGCCAGCAGCCTATCGAGGATGGGACTAGGCGAGACCCAGTACTTC.

The V and J genes are TRBV7-2 and TRBJ2-5, with 13 positions matching TRBD2. The CDR3 consists of 16 residues. V lost 5 bases to trimming and J lost 2 bases; unmatched junction nucleotides: 5. Germline lookup yields CDR1 SGHTA and CDR2 FQGNSA. Here the CDR3 reads CASSVTSGGGQETQYF. CDR3 in DNA: TGTGCCAGCAGCGTTACTAGCGGGGGGGGGCAAGAGACCCAGTACTTC.

CDR3 loop: CASSLPGGAAGNTIYF. CDR3 nucleotide sequence: TGTGCCAGTAGTTTGCCAGGGGGCGCGGCTGGAAACACCATATATTTT. This chain connects TRBV19 to TRBJ1-3; 8 bases map to TRBD1. CDR1 is LNHDA and CDR2 is SQIVND in the germline V gene (reference sequence). Trimming took 5 bases from V and 2 from J; bases not matched to a gene: 8. This CDR3 spans 16 amino acids.

This clone was counted a few times. This CDR3 is CASSPGVVAFF. The CDR3 DNA follows: TGTGCCAGCAGCCCAGGGGTCGTGGCTTTCTTT. This chain joins TRBV7-2 and TRBJ1-1; D is perhaps TRBD1 (6 bases). Germline loops: CDR1 SGHTA, CDR2 FQGNSA. This CDR3 has 11 residues. With 5 bases removed from V and 11 bases from J, the gap between germline ends came to 12 bases.

The V gene is TRBV2, the J gene TRBJ2-7, with 7 positions matching TRBD1. Germline values: CDR1 SNHLY, CDR2 FYNNEI. The V segment lost 3 bases and the J segment 1 base; nucleotides outside the gene matches: 15. There are 18 residues in the CDR3. The CDR3 nucleotides are TGTGCCAGCAGTGATTCTGACAGGGCAGTAAAGTGGTCCTACGAGCAGTACTTC. Its protein product is CASSDSDRAVKWSYEQYF.

The chain has TRBV4-2 and TRBJ1-1; TRBD1 might be the D (6 bases). The CDR3 is made up of 15 amino acids. The ends were cut back, 0 bases at V and 1 base at J, with 9 bases in the middle. Per the germline V gene, CDR1 is LGHNA and CDR2 is YNFKEQ. The CDR3 DNA is TGTGCCAGCAGCCAAGACGGACAGCCGAACACTGAAGCTTTCTTT. Translated, it gives CASSQDGQPNTEAFF.

The V call is TRBV27, the J call TRBJ2-5; D might be TRBD1 (7 bases). V was cut by 8 bases and J by 5 bases, with 21 bases left in between. This CDR3 region has 15 residues. The germline gives CDR1 MNHEY, CDR2 SMNVEV (reference sequence). CDR3 in amino acids: CASRGPRTGGETQYF. In nucleotides, the CDR3 is TGTGCCAGCCGAGGACCACGGACAGGAGGGGAGACCCAGTACTTC.

The V gene is TRBV7-6, the J gene TRBJ1-6; possible D gene TRBD1, 5 bases. V lost 1 base and J 2 bases, leaving 9 bases between the germline ends. In germline, CDR1 is SGHVS, CDR2 FNYEAQ. The CDR3 has 16 amino acids. The CDR3 spells CASSLGGAAYNSPLHF. For the CDR3, the DNA is TGTGCCAGCAGCTTAGGAGGGGCGGCCTATAATTCACCCCTCCACTTT.

This chain joins TRBV9 and TRBJ1-4; TRBD1 is a possible D gene (6 bases). The germline V and J ends were trimmed by 0 bases and 7 bases, with 19 bases remaining between them. Per the germline V gene, CDR1 is SGDLS and CDR2 is YYNGEE. This CDR3 is 17 amino acids long. As DNA, the CDR3 is TGTGCCAGCAGCGTAGGGCCTTCCAGGGGTTGGGGTGAAAAACTGTTTTTT. Amino acids: CASSVGPSRGWGEKLFF.

This clone has more than one count but fewer than ten. This chain joins TRBV21-1 and TRBJ1-1; the D call of TRBD1 is as the table states it, not checked on the DNA. TRBV21-1 is noted as a pseudogene. The CDR3 totals 13 residues. CDR3 residues: CASNRGDGTEAFF. For the CDR3, the DNA is TGTGCCAGCAACAGGGGAGACGGCACTGAAGCTTTCTTT.

This rearrangement joins TRBV5-6 to TRBJ1-5, with D hard to call. V lost 3 bases to trimming and J lost 2 bases, with 12 bases between them. The CDR3 sequence is 15 residues long. Germline V CDR1 and CDR2: SGHDT, YYEEEE. This CDR3 reads CASSWRAQGNQPQHF. CDR3 bases: TGTGCCAGCAGCTGGCGGGCCCAGGGCAATCAGCCCCAGCATTTT. Combining the CDR3 with reference TRBV5-6 and TRBJ1-5 gives the whole variable domain DAGVTQSPTHLIKTRGQQVTLRCSPKSGHDTVSWYQQALGQGPQFIFQYYEEEERQRGNFPDRFSGHQFPNYSSELNVNALLLGDSALYLCASSWRAQGNQPQHFGDGTRLSIL.